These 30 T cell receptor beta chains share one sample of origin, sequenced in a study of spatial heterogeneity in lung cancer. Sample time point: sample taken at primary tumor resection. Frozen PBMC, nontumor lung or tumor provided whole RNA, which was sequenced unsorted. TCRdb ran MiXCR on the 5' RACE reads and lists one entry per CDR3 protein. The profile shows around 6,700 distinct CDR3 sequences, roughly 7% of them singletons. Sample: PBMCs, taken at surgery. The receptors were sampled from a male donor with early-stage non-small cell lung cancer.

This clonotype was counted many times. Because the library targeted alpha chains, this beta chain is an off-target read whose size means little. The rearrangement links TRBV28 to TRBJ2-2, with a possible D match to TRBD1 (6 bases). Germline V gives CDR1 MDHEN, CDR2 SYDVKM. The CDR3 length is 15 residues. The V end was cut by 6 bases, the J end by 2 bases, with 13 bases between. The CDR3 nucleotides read TGTGCCAGCAGCCCAACAGGGACAAACACCGGGGAGCTGTTTTTT. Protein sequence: CASSPTGTNTGELFF. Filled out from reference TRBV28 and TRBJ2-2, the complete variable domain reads DVKVTQSSRYLVKRTGEKVFLECVQDMDHENMFWYRQDPGLGLRLIYFSYDVKMKEKGDIPEGYSVSREKKERFSLILESASTNQTSMYLCASSPTGTNTGELFFGEGSRLTVL.

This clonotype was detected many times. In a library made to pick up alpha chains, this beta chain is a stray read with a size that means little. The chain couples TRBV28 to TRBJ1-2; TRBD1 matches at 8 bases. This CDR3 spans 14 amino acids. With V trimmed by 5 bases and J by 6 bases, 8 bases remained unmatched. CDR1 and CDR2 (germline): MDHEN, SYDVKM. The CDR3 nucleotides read TGTGCCAGCAGTACCCTCGACAGGGGAGATGGCTACACCTTC. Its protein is CASSTLDRGDGYTF.

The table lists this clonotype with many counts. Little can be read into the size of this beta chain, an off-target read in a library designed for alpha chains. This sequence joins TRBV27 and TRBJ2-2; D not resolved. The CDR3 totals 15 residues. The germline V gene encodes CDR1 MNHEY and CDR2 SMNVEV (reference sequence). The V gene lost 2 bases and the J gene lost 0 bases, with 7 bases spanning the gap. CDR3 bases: TGTGCCAGCAGTTTACAGTTCGCGAACACCGGGGAGCTGTTTTTT. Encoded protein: CASSLQFANTGELFF.

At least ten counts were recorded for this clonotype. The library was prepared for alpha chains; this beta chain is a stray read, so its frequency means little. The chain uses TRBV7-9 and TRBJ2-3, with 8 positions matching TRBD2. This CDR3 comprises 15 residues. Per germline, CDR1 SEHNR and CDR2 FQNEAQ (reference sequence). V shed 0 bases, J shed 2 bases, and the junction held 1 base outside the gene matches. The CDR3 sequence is CASSLAAGVTDTQYF. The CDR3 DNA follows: TGTGCCAGCAGCTTAGCAGCGGGGGTCACAGATACGCAGTATTTT.

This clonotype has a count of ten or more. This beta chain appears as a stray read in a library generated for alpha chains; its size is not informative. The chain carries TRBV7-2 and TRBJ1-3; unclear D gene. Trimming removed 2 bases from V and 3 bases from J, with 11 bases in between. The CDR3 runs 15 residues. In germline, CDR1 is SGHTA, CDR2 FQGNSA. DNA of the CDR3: TGTGCCAGCAGCTTACTCGCTGGGGATGGAAACACCATATATTTT. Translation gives CASSLLAGDGNTIYF. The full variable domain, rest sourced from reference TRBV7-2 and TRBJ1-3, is GAGVSQSPSNKVTEKGKDVELRCDPISGHTALYWYRQSLGQGLEFLIYFQGNSAPDKSGLPSDRFSAERTGGSVSTLTIQRTQQEDSAVYLCASSLLAGDGNTIYFGEGSWLTVV.

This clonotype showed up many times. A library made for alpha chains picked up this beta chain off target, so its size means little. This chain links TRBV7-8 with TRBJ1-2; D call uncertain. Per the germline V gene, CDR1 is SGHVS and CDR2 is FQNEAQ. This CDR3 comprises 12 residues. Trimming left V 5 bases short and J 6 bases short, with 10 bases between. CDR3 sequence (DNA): TGTGCCAGCAGCCGCCAAGGAGATGGCTACACCTTC. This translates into CASSRQGDGYTF.

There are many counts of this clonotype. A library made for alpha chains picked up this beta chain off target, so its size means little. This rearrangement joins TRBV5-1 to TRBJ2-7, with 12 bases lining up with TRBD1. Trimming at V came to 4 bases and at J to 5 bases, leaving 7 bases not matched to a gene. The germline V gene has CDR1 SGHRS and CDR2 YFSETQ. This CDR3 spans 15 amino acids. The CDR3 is CASSPLGQGANEQYF. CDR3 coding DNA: TGCGCCAGCAGCCCCCTGGGACAGGGGGCAAACGAGCAGTACTTC.

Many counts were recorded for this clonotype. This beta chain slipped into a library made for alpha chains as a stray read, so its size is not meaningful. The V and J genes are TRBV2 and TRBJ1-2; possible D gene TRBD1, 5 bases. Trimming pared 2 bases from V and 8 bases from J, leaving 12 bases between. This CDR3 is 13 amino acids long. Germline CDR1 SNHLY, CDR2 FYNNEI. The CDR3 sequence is CASSESGLRGYTF. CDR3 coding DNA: TGTGCCAGCAGTGAATCAGGGTTAAGAGGCTACACCTTC.

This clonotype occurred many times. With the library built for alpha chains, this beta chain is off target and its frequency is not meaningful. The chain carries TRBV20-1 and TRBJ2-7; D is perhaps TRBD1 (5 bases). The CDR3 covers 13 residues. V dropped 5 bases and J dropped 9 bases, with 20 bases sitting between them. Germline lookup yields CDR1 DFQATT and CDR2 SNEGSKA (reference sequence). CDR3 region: CSAQLGRRSGQYF. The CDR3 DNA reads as TGCAGTGCTCAATTGGGGCGGCGTTCTGGGCAGTACTTC.

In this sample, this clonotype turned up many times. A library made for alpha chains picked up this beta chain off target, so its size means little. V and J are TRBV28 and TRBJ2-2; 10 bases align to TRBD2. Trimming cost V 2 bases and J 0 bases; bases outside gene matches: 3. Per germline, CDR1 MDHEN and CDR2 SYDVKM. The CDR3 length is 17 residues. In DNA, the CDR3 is TGTGCCAGCAGTTTAGTACTAGCGGGAACGAACACCGGGGAGCTGTTTTTT. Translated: CASSLVLAGTNTGELFF.

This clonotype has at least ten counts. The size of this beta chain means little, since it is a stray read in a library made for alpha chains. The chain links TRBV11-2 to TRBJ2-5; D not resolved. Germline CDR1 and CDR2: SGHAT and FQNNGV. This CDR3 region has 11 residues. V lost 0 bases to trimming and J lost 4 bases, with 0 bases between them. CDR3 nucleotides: TGTGCCAGCAGCTTAGAAGAGACCCAGTACTTC. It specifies CASSLEETQYF.

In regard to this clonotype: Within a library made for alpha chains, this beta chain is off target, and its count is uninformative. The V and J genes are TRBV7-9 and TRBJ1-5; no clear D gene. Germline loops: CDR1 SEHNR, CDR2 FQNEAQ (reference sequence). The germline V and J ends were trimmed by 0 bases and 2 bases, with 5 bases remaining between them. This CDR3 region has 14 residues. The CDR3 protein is CASSLANGNQPQHF. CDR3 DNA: TGTGCCAGCAGCTTAGCAAATGGCAATCAGCCCCAGCATTTT.

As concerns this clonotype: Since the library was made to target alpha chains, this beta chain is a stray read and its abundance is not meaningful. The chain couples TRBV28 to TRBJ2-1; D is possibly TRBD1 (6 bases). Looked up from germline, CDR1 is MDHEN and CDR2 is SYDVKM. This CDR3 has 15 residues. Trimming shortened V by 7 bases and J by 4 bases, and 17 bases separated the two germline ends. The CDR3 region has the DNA TGTGCCAGCACCCTGGACAGCAGAACTTACAATGAGCAGTTCTTC. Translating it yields CASTLDSRTYNEQFF.

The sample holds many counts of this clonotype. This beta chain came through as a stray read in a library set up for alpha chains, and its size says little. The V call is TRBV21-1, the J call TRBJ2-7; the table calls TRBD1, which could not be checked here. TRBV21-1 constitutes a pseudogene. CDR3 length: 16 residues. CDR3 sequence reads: CASSRNPPSCPYEQYF. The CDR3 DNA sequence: TGTGCCAGCAGCAGAAATCCCCCATCTTGTCCCTACGAGCAGTACTTC.

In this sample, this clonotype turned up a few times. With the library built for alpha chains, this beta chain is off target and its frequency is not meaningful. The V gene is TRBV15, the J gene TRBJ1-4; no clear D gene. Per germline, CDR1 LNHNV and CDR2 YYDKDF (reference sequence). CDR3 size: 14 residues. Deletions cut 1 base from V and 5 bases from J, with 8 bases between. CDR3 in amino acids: CATSRVGRNEKLFF. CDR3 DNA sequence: TGTGCCACCAGCAGAGTAGGCCGAAATGAAAAACTGTTTTTT.

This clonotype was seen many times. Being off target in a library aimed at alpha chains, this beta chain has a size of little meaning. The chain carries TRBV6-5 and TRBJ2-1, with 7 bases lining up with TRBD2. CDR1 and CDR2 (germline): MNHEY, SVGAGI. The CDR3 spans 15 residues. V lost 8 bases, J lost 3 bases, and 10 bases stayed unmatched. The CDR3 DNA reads TGTGCCAGCCGAAGCCTAGGGACTAACTACAATGAGCAGTTCTTC. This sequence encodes CASRSLGTNYNEQFF.

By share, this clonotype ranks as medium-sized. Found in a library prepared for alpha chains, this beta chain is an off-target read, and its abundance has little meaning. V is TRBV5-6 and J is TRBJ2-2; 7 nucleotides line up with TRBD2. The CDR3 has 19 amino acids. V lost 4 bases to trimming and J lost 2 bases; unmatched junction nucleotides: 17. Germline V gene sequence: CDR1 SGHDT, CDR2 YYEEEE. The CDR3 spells CASSPERGVANRNTGELFF. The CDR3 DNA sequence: TGTGCCAGCAGCCCGGAACGGGGGGTAGCCAATCGAAACACCGGGGAGCTGTTTTTT.

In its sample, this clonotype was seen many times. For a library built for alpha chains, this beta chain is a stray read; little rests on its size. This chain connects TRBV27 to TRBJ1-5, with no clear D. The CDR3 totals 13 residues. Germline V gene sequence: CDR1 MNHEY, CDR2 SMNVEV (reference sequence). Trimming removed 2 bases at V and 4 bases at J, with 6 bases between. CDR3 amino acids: CASSLLWNQPQHF. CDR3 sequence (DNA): TGTGCCAGCAGTTTACTGTGGAATCAGCCCCAGCATTTT.

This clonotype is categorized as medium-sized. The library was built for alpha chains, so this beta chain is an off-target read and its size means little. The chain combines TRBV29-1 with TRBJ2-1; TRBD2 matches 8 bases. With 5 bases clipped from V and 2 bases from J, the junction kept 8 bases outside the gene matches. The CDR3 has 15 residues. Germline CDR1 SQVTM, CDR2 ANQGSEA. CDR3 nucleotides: TGCAGCGTTCCGCGAGGTAGCGGGACCTACAATGAGCAGTTCTTC. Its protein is CSVPRGSGTYNEQFF.

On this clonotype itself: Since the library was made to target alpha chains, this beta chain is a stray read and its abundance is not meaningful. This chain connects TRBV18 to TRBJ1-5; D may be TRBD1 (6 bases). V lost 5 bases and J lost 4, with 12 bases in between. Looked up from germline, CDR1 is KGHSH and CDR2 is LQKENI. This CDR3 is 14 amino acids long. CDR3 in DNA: TGTGCCAGCTCAGCGGGGGCACCTAATCAGCCCCAGCATTTT. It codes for CASSAGAPNQPQHF.

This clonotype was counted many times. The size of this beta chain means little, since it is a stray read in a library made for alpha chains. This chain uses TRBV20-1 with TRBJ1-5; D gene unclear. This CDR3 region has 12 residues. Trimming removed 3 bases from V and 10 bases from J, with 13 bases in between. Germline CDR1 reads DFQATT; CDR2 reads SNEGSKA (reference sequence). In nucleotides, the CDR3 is TGCAGTGCTAGCGAGGGCAATCGACCCCAGCATTTT. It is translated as CSASEGNRPQHF.

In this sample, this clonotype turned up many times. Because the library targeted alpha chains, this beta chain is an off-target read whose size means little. CDR3 sequence: CASSSGLAVGNEQFF. CDR3 sequence (DNA): TGTGCCAGCAGCTCAGGACTAGCGGTCGGAAATGAGCAGTTCTTC. This chain links TRBV11-3 with TRBJ2-1, with TRBD2 matching over 10 bases. This CDR3 comprises 15 residues. The trim removed 4 bases at V and 7 bases at J, leaving 7 bases unmatched. Germline assignment: CDR1 SGHNT and CDR2 YENEEA.

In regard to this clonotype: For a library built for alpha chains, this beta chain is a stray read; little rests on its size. The CDR3 loop reads CASSQDPSSGGARGTGELFF. The CDR3 bases are TGCGCCAGCAGCCAAGATCCATCTAGCGGGGGGGCCCGCGGTACCGGGGAGCTGTTTTTT. The J gene is TRBJ2-2, the V gene TRBV4-1; the match to TRBD2 covers 12 bases. Losses at the gene ends were 0 bases for V and 5 bases for J; bases not matched to a gene: 13. From germline, CDR1 is MGHRA and CDR2 YSYEKL. The length of the CDR3 is 20 residues.

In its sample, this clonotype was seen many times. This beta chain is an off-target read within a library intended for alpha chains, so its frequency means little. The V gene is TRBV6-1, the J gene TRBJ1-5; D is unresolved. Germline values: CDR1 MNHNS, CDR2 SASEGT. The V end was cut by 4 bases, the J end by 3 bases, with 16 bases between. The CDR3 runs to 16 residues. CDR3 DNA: TGTGCCAGCAGTGGCGAATTCGCCCCGTCCAATCAGCCCCAGCATTTT. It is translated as CASSGEFAPSNQPQHF.

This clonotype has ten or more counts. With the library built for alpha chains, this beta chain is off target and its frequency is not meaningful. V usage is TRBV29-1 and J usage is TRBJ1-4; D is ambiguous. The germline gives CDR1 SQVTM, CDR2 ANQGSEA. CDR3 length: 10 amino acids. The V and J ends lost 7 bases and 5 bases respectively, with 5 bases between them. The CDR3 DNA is TGCAGCGCCGCAAATGAAAAACTGTTTTTT. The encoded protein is CSAANEKLFF.

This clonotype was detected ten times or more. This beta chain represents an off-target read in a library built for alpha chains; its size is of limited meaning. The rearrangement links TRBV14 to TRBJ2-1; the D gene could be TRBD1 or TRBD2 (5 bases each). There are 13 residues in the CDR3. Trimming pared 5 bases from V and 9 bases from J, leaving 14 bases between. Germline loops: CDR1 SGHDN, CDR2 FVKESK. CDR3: CASSSLSGGEQFF. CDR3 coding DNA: TGTGCCAGCAGCTCCCTCTCTGGGGGTGAGCAGTTCTTC.

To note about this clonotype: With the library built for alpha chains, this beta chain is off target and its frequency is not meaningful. CDR3 sequence: CASNLGGAYGYTF. The CDR3 coding sequence is TGTGCCAGCAACTTAGGGGGCGCTTATGGCTACACCTTC. This rearrangement joins TRBV6-6 to TRBJ1-2; 7 positions match TRBD1. The CDR3 loop spans 13 amino acids. Trimming took 7 bases from V and 5 from J; bases not matched to a gene: 7. Germline CDR1 reads MNHNY; CDR2 reads SVGAGI (reference sequence).

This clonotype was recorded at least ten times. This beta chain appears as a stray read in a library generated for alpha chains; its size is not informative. CDR3 DNA sequence: TGTGCCAGCAGCTTAGTGGGGACAGGGGCAGGACAGACCCAGTACTTC. It encodes CASSLVGTGAGQTQYF. This chain uses TRBV7-2 with TRBJ2-5; the match to TRBD1 covers 10 bases. CDR1 and CDR2 (germline): SGHTA, FQGNSA. V was clipped by 1 base and J by 6 bases; unmatched bases: 8. The CDR3 runs to 16 residues. Using reference TRBV7-2 and TRBJ2-5 for the parts outside the CDR3, the full variable domain is GAGVSQSPSNKVTEKGKDVELRCDPISGHTALYWYRQSLGQGLEFLIYFQGNSAPDKSGLPSDRFSAERTGGSVSTLTIQRTQQEDSAVYLCASSLVGTGAGQTQYFGPGTRLLVL.

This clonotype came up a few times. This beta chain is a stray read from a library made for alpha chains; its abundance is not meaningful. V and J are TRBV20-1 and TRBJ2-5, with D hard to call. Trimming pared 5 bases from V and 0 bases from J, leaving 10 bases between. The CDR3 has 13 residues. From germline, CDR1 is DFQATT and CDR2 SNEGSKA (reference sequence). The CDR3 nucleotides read TGCAGTGCTTCCGATGGGTACCAAGAGACCCAGTACTTC. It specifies CSASDGYQETQYF.

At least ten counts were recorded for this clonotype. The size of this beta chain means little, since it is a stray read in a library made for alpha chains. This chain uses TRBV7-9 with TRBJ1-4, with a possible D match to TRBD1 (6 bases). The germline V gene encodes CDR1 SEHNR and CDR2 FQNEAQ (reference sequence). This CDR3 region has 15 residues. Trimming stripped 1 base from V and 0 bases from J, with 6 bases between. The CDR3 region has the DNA TGTGCCAGCAGCTTAGGACAGGCAACTAATGAAAAACTGTTTTTT. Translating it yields CASSLGQATNEKLFF.